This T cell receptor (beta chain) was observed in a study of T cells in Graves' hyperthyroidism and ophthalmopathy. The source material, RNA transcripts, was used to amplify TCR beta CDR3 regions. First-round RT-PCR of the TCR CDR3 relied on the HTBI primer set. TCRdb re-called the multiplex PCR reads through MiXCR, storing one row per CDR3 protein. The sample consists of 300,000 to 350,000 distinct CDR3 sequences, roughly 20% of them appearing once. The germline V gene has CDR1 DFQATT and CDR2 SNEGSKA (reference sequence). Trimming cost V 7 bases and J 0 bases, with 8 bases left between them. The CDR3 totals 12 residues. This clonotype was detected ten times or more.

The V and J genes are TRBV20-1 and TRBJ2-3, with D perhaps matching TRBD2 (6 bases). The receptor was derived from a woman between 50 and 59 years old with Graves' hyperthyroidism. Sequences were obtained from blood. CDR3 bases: TGCAGTGGCGGGATTAGCACAGATACGCAGTATTTT. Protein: CSGGISTDTQYF.